The present TCR beta chain was sequenced within a study of metastatic and nonmetastatic thyroid tumors. Original processing methods: The authors used CDR3 differences across clinicopathological groups to build a distant-metastasis classifier for papillary thyroid cancer. With MiXCR, TCRdb reprocessed the PCR reads. The V and J calls and clone size are TCRdb's, not the authors'. This sample has 75,000 to 100,000 clones; roughly an eighth occur once, and the top ten carry approximately 11%. This clone came up many times. The antigen remains undetermined. Study-wide findings and caveats: The reported finding was significantly higher TCR beta diversity in malignant thyroid tumors relative to benign nodules, in blood and tumor.

All patients reached thyroid surgery having received no treatment beforehand. The germline gives CDR1 SGHTA, CDR2 FQGNSA. The CDR3 is 15 residues long. After removal of 1 base from V and 5 bases from J, the junction contained 6 bases not matched to a gene. The chain links TRBV7-2 to TRBJ2-5; 8 bases fit TRBD2. The sequenced material came from blood. This receptor was identified in a female donor with papillary thyroid cancer or a benign thyroid nodule (not recorded which). Some clones in this sample may be carry-over from other donors' samples. The CDR3 bases are TGTGCCAGCAGCTTAGTCGGGGGGGCGTTGGAGACCCAGTACTTC. Its protein is CASSLVGGALETQYF. Full variable domain (outside the CDR3, taken from reference TRBV7-2 and TRBJ2-5): GAGVSQSPSNKVTEKGKDVELRCDPISGHTALYWYRQSLGQGLEFLIYFQGNSAPDKSGLPSDRFSAERTGGSVSTLTIQRTQQEDSAVYLCASSLVGGALETQYFGPGTRLLVL.